What follows is one TCR beta chain and its context. Its target is not known. The data were produced by immunoSEQ multiplex PCR, yet TCRdb's version contains in-frame clones alone and is incomplete. Of tens of thousands of clones in the sample, roughly 88% were seen once. The data were taken from a study of T cells in localized non-small cell lung cancer. Study findings and constraints: Appearance in adjacent lung was seen for a median roughly 56 of the top 100 tumor clones.

The length of the CDR3 is 15 residues. The germline V gene encodes CDR1 SGHVS and CDR2 FQNEAQ. V gave up 5 bases and J gave up 3 bases, with 13 bases separating them. The chain recombines TRBV7-8 with TRBJ2-2; D perhaps matches TRBD2 (6 bases). Material: peripheral blood, obtained before any cancer treatment. This receptor was obtained from a woman aged 40 to 75 with stage I lung adenocarcinoma. As DNA, the CDR3 is TGTGCCAGCAGCCCCCCGGAGGGCTACACCGGGGAGCTGTTTTTT. Protein sequence: CASSPPEGYTGELFF.